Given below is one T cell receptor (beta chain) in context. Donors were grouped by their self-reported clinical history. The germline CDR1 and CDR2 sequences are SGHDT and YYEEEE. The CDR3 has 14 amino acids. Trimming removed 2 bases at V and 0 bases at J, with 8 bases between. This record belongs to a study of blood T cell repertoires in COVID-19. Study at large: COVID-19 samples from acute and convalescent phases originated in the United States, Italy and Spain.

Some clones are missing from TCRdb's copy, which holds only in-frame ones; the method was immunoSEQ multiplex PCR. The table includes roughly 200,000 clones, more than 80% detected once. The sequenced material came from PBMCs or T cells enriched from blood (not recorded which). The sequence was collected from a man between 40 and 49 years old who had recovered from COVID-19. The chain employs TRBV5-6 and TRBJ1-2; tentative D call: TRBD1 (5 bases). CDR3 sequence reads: CASSFDSSNYGYTF. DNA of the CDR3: TGTGCCAGCAGCTTTGACAGCTCTAACTATGGCTACACCTTC.